Listed below are T cell receptor beta chains from one sample, sequenced in a study of T cells and copy number aberrations in small-cell lung cancer. The repertoire was sequenced with immunoSEQ multiplex PCR; TCRdb's copy has only in-frame clones and lacks some. The table includes about 900 clones, 90% to 95% detected once. Specimen: tumor tissue. The receptors stem from a woman aged 50 to 65 with small cell lung cancer. The CDR3 runs from the conserved cysteine through the conserved F or W. The D gene is left open where the match is weak. Clone size is shown for a subset of rows, as once, few, many or a class of expanded clone.

j_gene: TRBJ2-2; d_gene: -; abundance: -; v_gene: TRBV5-6; CDR3nt: TGTGCCAGCAGCTTTGGTAACACCGGGGAGCTGTTTTTT; CDR3aa: CASSFGNTGELFF
j_gene: TRBJ2-3; d_gene: TRBD1; abundance: -; v_gene: TRBV7-2; CDR3nt: TGTGCCAGCAGCTTTTGGACAGGACCAGATACGCAGTATTTT; CDR3aa: CASSFWTGPDTQYF
j_gene: TRBJ2-7; d_gene: TRBD1; abundance: -; v_gene: TRBV19; CDR3nt: TGTGCCAGTAGTATCGGACAGGGGGCCTCCTACGAGCAGTACTTC; CDR3aa: CASSIGQGASYEQYF
j_gene: TRBJ1-5; d_gene: -; abundance: -; v_gene: TRBV29-1; CDR3nt: TGCAGCGTTCAAACGGCAGGCAATCAGCCCCAGCATTTT; CDR3aa: CSVQTAGNQPQHF
j_gene: TRBJ1-2; d_gene: -; abundance: -; v_gene: TRBV7-2; CDR3nt: TGTGCCAGTAGCTTAGCGAGGCAGGGCTATGGCTACACCTTC; CDR3aa: CASSLARQGYGYTF
j_gene: TRBJ2-7; d_gene: -; abundance: -; v_gene: TRBV5-1; CDR3nt: TGCGCCAGCAGCTTGGTACAGGGCTACGAGCAGTACTTC; CDR3aa: CASSLVQGYEQYF
j_gene: TRBJ1-2; d_gene: -; abundance: -; v_gene: TRBV6-5; CDR3nt: TGTGCCAGCAGTTACTCGGCAGGGGAGGTCTATGGCTACACCTTC; CDR3aa: CASSYSAGEVYGYTF
j_gene: TRBJ2-2; d_gene: -; abundance: -; v_gene: TRBV5-1; CDR3nt: TGCGCCAGCAGCTCCCAGGTGACCGGGGAGCTGTTTTTT; CDR3aa: CASSSQVTGELFF
j_gene: TRBJ2-5; d_gene: -; abundance: -; v_gene: TRBV7-2; CDR3nt: TGTGCCAGCAGCCGAAGAAGGACAGAGACCCAGTACTTC; CDR3aa: CASSRRRTETQYF
j_gene: TRBJ1-1; d_gene: -; abundance: -; v_gene: TRBV9; CDR3nt: TGTGCCAGCAGCGTAGAAGAGGGGCGGTGGCCACCTGAAGCTTTCTTT; CDR3aa: CASSVEEGRWPPEAFF
j_gene: TRBJ2-5; d_gene: TRBD2; abundance: -; v_gene: TRBV5-1; CDR3nt: TGCGCCAGCAGCTTGGAGGGAGGGGTGGTGGAGACCCAGTACTTC; CDR3aa: CASSLEGGVVETQYF
j_gene: TRBJ1-1; d_gene: TRBD1; abundance: -; v_gene: TRBV15; CDR3nt: TGTGCCACCAGCAGACCTCAATCCGGACAGGACACTGAAGCTTTCTTT; CDR3aa: CATSRPQSGQDTEAFF
j_gene: TRBJ1-5; d_gene: -; abundance: -; v_gene: TRBV7-2; CDR3nt: TGTGCCAGCAGCTTAGACACAGGGCTCCAGCCCCAGCATTTT; CDR3aa: CASSLDTGLQPQHF
j_gene: TRBJ2-3; d_gene: -; abundance: -; v_gene: TRBV19; CDR3nt: TGTGCCACCCAGACGACCTCAAACCTTGTTCAGTATTTT; CDR3aa: CATQTTSNLVQYF
j_gene: TRBJ1-1; d_gene: -; abundance: -; v_gene: TRBV7-8; CDR3nt: TGTGCCAGCAGATTGCTGACAGGATTGAACACTGAAGCTTTCTTT; CDR3aa: CASRLLTGLNTEAFF
j_gene: TRBJ1-5; d_gene: TRBD1; abundance: -; v_gene: TRBV2; CDR3nt: TGTGCCAGCAGACACTCGACAGGGGATCAGCCCCAGCATTTT; CDR3aa: CASRHSTGDQPQHF
j_gene: TRBJ2-6; d_gene: -; abundance: -; v_gene: TRBV7-7; CDR3nt: TGTGCCAGCAGCAAACGACTGCCACAAAGTCGGGCCAACGTCCTGACTTTC; CDR3aa: CASSKRLPQSRANVLTF
j_gene: TRBJ2-7; d_gene: TRBD1; abundance: -; v_gene: TRBV18; CDR3nt: TGTGCCAGCTCACCGGGACAGGTCAACTACGAGCAGTACTTC; CDR3aa: CASSPGQVNYEQYF
j_gene: TRBJ2-7; d_gene: TRBD1; abundance: -; v_gene: TRBV28; CDR3nt: TGTGCCAGCAGCCAGACAGGGGGCGAGCAGTACTTC; CDR3aa: CASSQTGGEQYF
j_gene: TRBJ2-2; d_gene: -; abundance: -; v_gene: TRBV30; CDR3nt: TGTGCCCGGACGGTAACAGGCGGAGGCACCGGGGAGCTGTTTTTT; CDR3aa: CARTVTGGGTGELFF
j_gene: TRBJ2-1; d_gene: TRBD1; abundance: -; v_gene: TRBV7-2; CDR3nt: TGTGCCAGCAGCTTGGGACAGGGGTGGTCCTACAATGAGCAGTTCTTC; CDR3aa: CASSLGQGWSYNEQFF
j_gene: TRBJ1-6; d_gene: -; abundance: -; v_gene: TRBV4-2; CDR3nt: TGTGCCAGCAGCCAAATACAGGACAATTCACCCCTCCACTTT; CDR3aa: CASSQIQDNSPLHF
j_gene: TRBJ2-1; d_gene: -; abundance: once; v_gene: TRBV11-3; CDR3nt: TGTGCCAGCAGCTTAGGCCCTCCGGGCTACAATGAGCAGTTCTTC; CDR3aa: CASSLGPPGYNEQFF